This passage covers 19 T cell receptor beta chains from one sample sequenced in a study of T cell responses to AZD1222 COVID-19 vaccine. Assay: immunoSEQ multiplex PCR; the TCRdb copy retains only in-frame clones and omits some. The sample records about 190,000 clones, roughly 93% being singletons. The sample in question was peripheral blood, obtained on day 0 of AZD1222 vaccination. The receptors shown here come from an adult in good health.

This rearrangement joins TRBV3-1 (or the pseudogene TRBV3-2) to TRBJ2-5, with 13 nucleotides matching TRBD2. The germline CDR1 and CDR2 sequences are LGHDT and YNNKEL (reference sequence). The CDR3 spans 14 residues. V was clipped by 6 bases and J by 6 bases; unmatched bases: 4. The CDR3, as DNA: TGTGCCAGCAGTCGGACTAGCGGGGGTAAGACCCAGTACTTC. Translated: CASSRTSGGKTQYF.

This chain joins TRBV18 and TRBJ1-6, with 7 positions matching TRBD1. This CDR3 region has 16 residues. The junction had 6 bases not matched to a gene; V was cut back by 1 base and J by 6 bases. The germline V gene has CDR1 KGHSH and CDR2 LQKENI. The CDR3 sequence: CASSPRDSTINSPLHF. CDR3 DNA sequence: TGTGCCAGCTCACCACGGGACAGTACGATTAATTCACCCCTCCACTTT.

This chain joins TRBV20-1 and TRBJ1-4; D is undetermined. Looked up from germline, CDR1 is DFQATT and CDR2 is SNEGSKA (reference sequence). CDR3 length: 11 residues. The V end was cut by 2 bases, the J end by 7 bases, with 5 bases between. The CDR3 DNA is TGCAGTGCTAGACTTGTTGAAAAACTGTTTTTT. It yields the protein CSARLVEKLFF.

The V gene is TRBV4-1, the J gene TRBJ2-1, with 12 bases that match TRBD2. Germline trimming cut 4 bases from V and 9 bases from J; bases unmatched to any gene: 7. Germline CDR1 reads MGHRA; CDR2 reads YSYEKL. The CDR3 is 15 residues long. The CDR3 is CASSPPRLAGAEQFF. In DNA, the CDR3 is TGCGCCAGCAGCCCCCCCAGACTAGCGGGGGCTGAGCAGTTCTTC.

This clone was seen a single time. This chain links TRBV5-1 with TRBJ1-1, with D possibly being TRBD1 (5 bases). Trimming pared 2 bases from V and 7 bases from J, leaving 15 bases between. There are 14 residues in the CDR3. Germline V gene data show CDR1 as SGHRS and CDR2 as YFSETQ. CDR3 residues: CASSLAGYQGEAFF. As DNA, the CDR3 is TGCGCCAGCAGCTTAGCAGGGTATCAAGGTGAAGCTTTCTTT.

This chain connects TRBV2 to TRBJ2-7; possibly TRBD1 for D (6 bases). This CDR3 has 14 residues. CDR1 is SNHLY and CDR2 is FYNNEI in the germline V gene. V shed 3 bases and J shed 0 bases, with 9 bases lying between them. The CDR3 here is CASSEQGSSYEQYF. Here the CDR3 DNA reads TGTGCCAGCAGTGAGCAGGGGAGCTCCTACGAGCAGTACTTC.

The chain combines TRBV2 with TRBJ1-1; the D is unclear. The CDR3 has 15 amino acids. CDR1 SNHLY and CDR2 FYNNEI come from the germline V gene. The V end lost 4 bases, the J end lost 3 bases, and 15 bases lay between the germline ends. CDR3 sequence (DNA): TGTGCCAGCAGTGGGCGTCAGCGTCGGGACACTGAAGCTTTCTTT. This sequence encodes CASSGRQRRDTEAFF.

The table lists this clone with a count of one. The V and J genes are TRBV18 and TRBJ1-5; 10 bases line up with TRBD1. The CDR3 contains 15 residues. V lost 6 bases and J lost 6; bases outside the gene matches: 8. Germline V CDR1 and CDR2: KGHSH, LQKENI. The CDR3 sequence is CASSPGQGGSQPQHF. CDR3 DNA: TGTGCCAGCTCTCCAGGACAGGGGGGTAGTCAGCCCCAGCATTTT.

This chain joins TRBV5-6 and TRBJ2-7, with TRBD1 matching over 9 bases. Losses at the gene ends were 0 bases for V and 2 bases for J; bases not matched to a gene: 3. This CDR3 contains 15 residues. Germline V gives CDR1 SGHDT, CDR2 YYEEEE. CDR3 sequence reads: CASSLGQGVAYEQYF. The CDR3 DNA reads as TGTGCCAGCAGCTTGGGACAGGGGGTTGCCTACGAGCAGTACTTC.

CDR3 residues: CASSQEVSSYNEQFF. The DNA for the CDR3 is TGTGCCAGCAGCCAAGAAGTAAGCTCCTACAATGAGCAGTTCTTC. The chain links TRBV14 to TRBJ2-1, with unresolved D. Trimming shortened V by 0 bases and J by 0 bases, and 6 bases separated the two germline ends. The germline V gene has CDR1 SGHDN and CDR2 FVKESK. This CDR3 is 15 amino acids long. Full variable domain (rest looked up from reference TRBV14 and TRBJ2-1): EAGVTQFPSHSVIEKGQTVTLRCDPISGHDNLYWYRRVMGKEIKFLLHFVKESKQDESGMPNNRFLAERTGGTYSTLKVQPAELEDSGVYFCASSQEVSSYNEQFFGPGTRLTVL.

The V and J genes are TRBV27 and TRBJ2-5; no definite D call. This CDR3 has 12 residues. The V end lost 4 bases, the J end lost 5 bases, and 8 bases lay between the germline ends. Germline CDR1 is MNHEY and CDR2 is SMNVEV (reference sequence). CDR3: CASSSPGETQYF. For the CDR3, the DNA is TGTGCCAGCAGTTCCCCCGGGGAGACCCAGTACTTC.

The chain links TRBV18 to TRBJ2-2; D possibly corresponds to TRBD2 (6 bases). Germline V gene lookup returns CDR1 KGHSH and CDR2 LQKENI. The CDR3 has 14 residues. V was trimmed by 3 bases and J by 4 bases, leaving 9 bases between them. The CDR3 sequence is CASSPGLITGELFF. The CDR3 nucleotides read TGTGCCAGCTCACCGGGACTTATCACCGGGGAGCTGTTTTTT.

This rearrangement joins TRBV18 to TRBJ2-7, with D possibly matching TRBD2 (5 bases). Germline V gene data show CDR1 as KGHSH and CDR2 as LQKENI. This CDR3 is 13 amino acids long. Trimming stripped 4 bases from V and 2 bases from J, with 9 bases between. The CDR3 sequence: CASSLPGTYEQYF. The DNA of the CDR3 is TGTGCCAGCTCACTACCGGGGACCTACGAGCAGTACTTC. Combining the CDR3 with reference TRBV18 and TRBJ2-7 gives the whole variable domain NAGVMQNPRHLVRRRGQEARLRCSPMKGHSHVYWYRQLPEEGLKFMVYLQKENIIDESGMPKERFSAEFPKEGPSILRIQQVVRGDSAAYFCASSLPGTYEQYFGPGTRLTVT.

This chain uses TRBV6-2 or TRBV6-3 with TRBJ1-5; D is unresolved. Germline V gives CDR1 MNHEY, CDR2 SVGEGT. The V end lost 2 bases, the J end lost 2 bases, and 13 bases lay between the germline ends. The CDR3 runs to 16 residues. The CDR3 is CASSYANRRGNQPQHF. DNA for the CDR3: TGTGCCAGCAGTTACGCTAATCGCCGTGGCAATCAGCCCCAGCATTTT.

The chain employs TRBV3-1 (or the pseudogene TRBV3-2) and TRBJ2-7; D remains unclear. Trimming took 0 bases from V and 2 from J, leaving 17 bases between them. This CDR3 is 17 amino acids long. Germline V gene data show CDR1 as LGHDT and CDR2 as YNNKEL (reference sequence). CDR3 nucleotide sequence: TGTGCCAGCAGCCAAGAACGGCTAGTTAATCCTCCCTACGAGCAGTACTTC. It is translated as CASSQERLVNPPYEQYF.

This clone was picked up a small number of times. This rearrangement joins TRBV9 to TRBJ1-2; no reliable D call. The V and J ends lost 2 bases and 5 bases respectively, with 16 bases between them. The CDR3 has 15 residues. Germline CDR1 reads SGDLS; CDR2 reads YYNGEE. The CDR3 coding sequence is TGTGCCAGCAGCGTGGGTGTTGGCCGCGGGTATGGCTACACCTTC. This translates into CASSVGVGRGYGYTF.

The CDR3 sequence: CASSPSRQGGYEAFF. The CDR3 region has the DNA TGTGCCAGCTCCCCGTCGAGACAGGGTGGCTATGAAGCTTTCTTT. The chain links TRBV18 to TRBJ1-1, with 7 nucleotides matching TRBD1. V dropped 6 bases and J dropped 7; count of bases not matched to a gene: 14. Germline CDR1 KGHSH, CDR2 LQKENI. This CDR3 contains 15 residues.

This clone was found a few times. The chain carries TRBV5-1 and TRBJ1-3; D not resolved. The CDR3 is made up of 18 amino acids. From germline, CDR1 is SGHRS and CDR2 YFSETQ. V was trimmed by 0 bases and J by 0 bases, leaving 16 bases between them. The CDR3 spells CASSLDTVRLNSGNTIYF. Here the CDR3 DNA reads TGCGCCAGCAGCTTGGATACAGTAAGGCTGAACTCTGGAAACACCATATATTTT.

This chain uses TRBV7-2 with TRBJ1-2, with TRBD1 as a possible D gene (5 bases). Germline CDR1 reads SGHTA; CDR2 reads FQGNSA. V lost 1 base to trimming and J lost 7 bases, with 16 bases between them. This CDR3 region has 15 residues. The CDR3 DNA reads as TGTGCCAGCAGCTTAGAGGGGCCCCTCGGGTCTGGCTACACCTTC. Translated, it gives CASSLEGPLGSGYTF.